This T cell receptor (beta chain) came from a study of CD8 T cells in ankylosing spondylitis. This clonotype showed up many times. No antigen is known for it. Study-wide points: A number of the motif variants had already been described in reactive arthritis synovial fluid and blood. Disease-linked clones reportedly concentrated significantly in matched ankylosing spondylitis synovial fluid.

CDR1 and CDR2 from the germline V gene are SQVTM and ANQGSEA. This CDR3 spans 15 amino acids. Trimming cost V 5 bases and J 4 bases; bases outside gene matches: 9. In making TCR beta libraries, quantitative 5'-RACE with molecular barcodes was used. TCRdb called the 5' RACE reads again in MiXCR, with one record for every CDR3 protein. Found here are 45,000 to 60,000 distinct CDR3 sequences, less than 8.5% of them singletons; the top ten hold approximately 8%. The clonotype was recovered from a female donor with ankylosing spondylitis or in good health (not recorded which). Sequenced input: blood, either unsorted or a sorted T cell fraction (not recorded which). The rearrangement links TRBV29-1 to TRBJ2-7; 12 bases map to TRBD1. DNA of the CDR3: TGCAGCGTTCTGCCAGGGACAGGGGGCTTATACGAGCAGTACTTC. The encoded protein is CSVLPGTGGLYEQYF.